Presented here are 15 T cell receptor beta chains from one specimen sequenced in a study of blood T cell repertoires in COVID-19. The protocol was immunoSEQ multiplex PCR, while the TCRdb copy is restricted to in-frame clones and leaves out a portion. This table has about 80,000 clones, around 81% appearing once. Sequencing was carried out using peripheral blood. These receptors were obtained from a human donor in a cohort sampled during active COVID-19.

In DNA form, the CDR3 reads TGTGCCAGCAGCTTTTTGTCCGCTAACTATGGCTACACCTTC. Its protein is CASSFLSANYGYTF. The rearrangement uses TRBV11-2 and TRBJ1-2; unclear D gene. Trimming removed 3 bases from V and 0 bases from J, with 8 bases in between. The CDR3 is 14 residues long. Germline-derived CDR1 and CDR2 are SGHAT and FQNNGV.

The V gene is TRBV7-8, the J gene TRBJ2-4; D is perhaps TRBD1 (6 bases). Germline CDR1 SGHVS, CDR2 FQNEAQ. The CDR3 sequence is 17 residues long. Trimming removed 2 bases from V and 8 bases from J, with 22 bases in between. The CDR3 bases are TGTGCCAGCAGCTTAATAGGGGGAAATCCCGAGAGGGACATTCAGTACTTC. The encoded protein is CASSLIGGNPERDIQYF.

The chain carries TRBV29-1 and TRBJ1-1, with D unresolved. V lost 5 bases and J lost 7, with 14 bases in between. Germline loops: CDR1 SQVTM, CDR2 ANQGSEA. The CDR3 sequence is 12 residues long. As DNA, the CDR3 is TGCAGCGTTAATGATCGCGGGCGTGAAGCTTTCTTT. This translates into CSVNDRGREAFF.

V is TRBV6-2 or TRBV6-3 and J is TRBJ2-3, with 7 bases fitting TRBD2. V shed 1 base and J 0 bases; nucleotides not matched to a gene: 1. CDR3 length equals 15 residues. Germline CDR1 and CDR2: MNHEY and SVGEGT. The CDR3 DNA reads TGTGCCAGCAGTTACTGGCGGGAGAGCACAGATACGCAGTATTTT. Its protein product is CASSYWRESTDTQYF.

The chain links TRBV11-2 to TRBJ1-2, with D maybe TRBD1 (5 bases). The CDR3 runs 16 residues. CDR1 SGHAT and CDR2 FQNNGV come from the germline V gene. V was cut by 1 base and J by 3 bases, with 15 bases left in between. The DNA of the CDR3 is TGTGCCAGCAGCTTAGGGGTCATGGGGGGTGACTATGGCTACACCTTC. Translation: CASSLGVMGGDYGYTF. Complete variable domain (other parts from reference TRBV11-2 and TRBJ1-2): EAGVAQSPRYKIIEKRQSVAFWCNPISGHATLYWYQQILGQGPKLLIQFQNNGVVDDSQLPKDRFSAERLKGVDSTLKIQPAKLEDSAVYLCASSLGVMGGDYGYTFGSGTRLTVV.

This chain links TRBV28 with TRBJ1-5; D unclear. The CDR3 loop spans 13 amino acids. V dropped 5 bases and J dropped 8 bases, with 13 bases sitting between them. Germline values: CDR1 MDHEN, CDR2 SYDVKM. The CDR3 DNA sequence: TGTGCCAGCAGTCCCCCCTTCCCAGAGCCCCAGCATTTT. It yields the protein CASSPPFPEPQHF.

The chain uses TRBV4-1 and TRBJ1-2, with D possibly being TRBD1 (6 bases). The germline gives CDR1 MGHRA, CDR2 YSYEKL. This CDR3 has 13 amino acids. Trimming took off 5 bases at V and 4 bases at J, with 11 bases between the two ends. CDR3 sequence (DNA): TGCGCCAGCAGCAACGGACAGCTCTATGGCTACACCTTC. Translated: CASSNGQLYGYTF.

The chain joins TRBV11-2 to TRBJ2-7; perhaps TRBD2 as D (6 bases). The V end lost 4 bases, the J end lost 4 bases, and 20 bases lay between the germline ends. CDR3 length: 16 amino acids. CDR1 SGHAT and CDR2 FQNNGV come from the germline V gene. The CDR3 DNA reads TGTGCCAGCAGCTCCCTCCAGACCTCTAGCGAATACGAGCAGTACGTC. Translated: CASSSLQTSSEYEQYV.

This clone was seen a single time. The chain employs TRBV20-1 and TRBJ1-1, with D uncertain. Germline CDR1 is DFQATT and CDR2 is SNEGSKA (reference sequence). The length of the CDR3 is 11 residues. V gave up 2 bases and J gave up 10 bases, with 11 bases separating them. The CDR3 region is CSARPTRGAFF. CDR3 coding DNA: TGCAGTGCTAGACCGACCCGCGGAGCTTTCTTT.

This clone was seen once. CDR3 sequence reads: CASSPPAQGLGNTIYF. The CDR3 coding sequence is TGTGCCAGCAGCCCTCCGGCGCAGGGACTCGGAAACACCATATATTTT. V usage is TRBV7-9 and J usage is TRBJ1-3; a possible D gene is TRBD1 (5 bases). The CDR3 runs 16 residues. The V and J ends lost 5 bases and 4 bases respectively, with 18 bases between them. Germline loops: CDR1 SEHNR, CDR2 FQNEAQ (reference sequence).

The chain employs TRBV4-1 and TRBJ1-3, with 7 bases lining up with TRBD1. This CDR3 comprises 14 residues. V gave up 0 bases and J gave up 8 bases; unmatched junction bases: 4. The germline gives CDR1 MGHRA, CDR2 YSYEKL. The CDR3 protein is CASSQDQGVDTIYF. The DNA for the CDR3 is TGCGCCAGCAGCCAAGACCAGGGGGTAGACACCATATATTTT.

V gene TRBV5-6 combines with J gene TRBJ2-3; 8 bases agree with TRBD2. CDR1 and CDR2 from the germline V gene are SGHDT and YYEEEE. This CDR3 contains 11 residues. After removal of 5 bases from V and 15 bases from J, the junction contained 8 bases not matched to a gene. CDR3 residues: CASSIGGAKYF. CDR3 coding DNA: TGTGCCAGCAGTATCGGGGGGGCCAAATATTTT.

The gene calls are TRBV9 and TRBJ2-2, with TRBD1 matching over 8 bases. The CDR3 contains 15 residues. The V gene end was trimmed by 3 bases and the J gene end by 3 bases; junction bases not matched to a gene: 4. The germline V gene has CDR1 SGDLS and CDR2 YYNGEE. DNA of the CDR3: TGTGCCAGCAGCGATCGGACAGGGCACACCGGGGAGCTGTTTTTT. Translating it yields CASSDRTGHTGELFF.

The V call is TRBV19, the J call TRBJ1-1; TRBD1 aligns across 10 bases. V shed 8 bases and J 1 base; nucleotides not matched to a gene: 7. This CDR3 contains 15 residues. Germline CDR1 is LNHDA and CDR2 is SQIVND (reference sequence). Here the CDR3 DNA reads TGTGCCAGTCTACGGACAGGGGGAGGGAACACTGAAGCTTTCTTT. It is translated as CASLRTGGGNTEAFF.

In nucleotides, the CDR3 is TGTGCCAGCAGCTTCGGACTAGCGGGGGAAAATTACAATGAGCAGTTCTTC. Protein: CASSFGLAGENYNEQFF. The chain employs TRBV9 and TRBJ2-1; 13 nucleotides agree with TRBD2. The CDR3 has 17 residues. V lost 4 bases, J lost 4 bases, and 8 bases stayed unmatched. Looked up from germline, CDR1 is SGDLS and CDR2 is YYNGEE.